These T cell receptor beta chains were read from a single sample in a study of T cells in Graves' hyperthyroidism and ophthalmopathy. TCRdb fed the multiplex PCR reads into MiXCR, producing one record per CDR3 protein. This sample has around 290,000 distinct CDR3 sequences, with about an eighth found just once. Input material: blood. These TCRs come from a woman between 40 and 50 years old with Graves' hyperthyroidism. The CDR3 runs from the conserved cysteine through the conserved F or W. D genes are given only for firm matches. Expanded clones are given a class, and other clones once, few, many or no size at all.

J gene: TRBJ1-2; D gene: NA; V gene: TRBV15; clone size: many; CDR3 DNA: TGTGCCACCAGCAGAGATAGCAATGGCTACACCTTC; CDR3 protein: CATSRDSNGYTF
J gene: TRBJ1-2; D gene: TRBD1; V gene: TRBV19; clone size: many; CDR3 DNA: TGTGCCAGTAGCCGACAGGGGAATCATGGCTACACCTTC; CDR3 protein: CASSRQGNHGYTF
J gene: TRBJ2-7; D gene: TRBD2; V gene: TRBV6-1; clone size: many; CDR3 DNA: TGTGCCAGCAGTCCCCAACTAGCGACCTACGAGCAGTACTTC; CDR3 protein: CASSPQLATYEQYF
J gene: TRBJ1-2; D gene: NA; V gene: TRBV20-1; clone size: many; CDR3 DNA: TGCAGTGCTAGCCAGGGGAACTATGGCTACACCTTC; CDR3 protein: CSASQGNYGYTF
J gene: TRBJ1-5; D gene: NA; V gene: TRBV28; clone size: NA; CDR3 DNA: TGTGCCAGCAGTTTACGGGGGGCGATTCAGCCCCAGCATTTT; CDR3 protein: CASSLRGAIQPQHF
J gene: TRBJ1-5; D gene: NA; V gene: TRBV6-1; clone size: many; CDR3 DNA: TGTGCCAGCAGTGAATCCAGGCAGCCCCAGCATTTT; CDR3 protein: CASSESRQPQHF
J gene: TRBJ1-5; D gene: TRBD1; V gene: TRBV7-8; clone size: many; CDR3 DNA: TGTGCCAGCAGCTTGGGCCAGGGGGCCAATCAGCCCCAGCATTTT; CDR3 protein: CASSLGQGANQPQHF
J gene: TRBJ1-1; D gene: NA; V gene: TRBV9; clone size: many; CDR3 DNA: TGTGCCAGCAGCGCCGGGACACAGAACACTGAAGCTTTCTTT; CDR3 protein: CASSAGTQNTEAFF
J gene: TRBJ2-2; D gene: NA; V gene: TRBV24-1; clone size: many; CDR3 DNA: TGTGCCACCAGTCCATGGGGGGACACCGGGGAGCTGTTTTTT; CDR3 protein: CATSPWGDTGELFF
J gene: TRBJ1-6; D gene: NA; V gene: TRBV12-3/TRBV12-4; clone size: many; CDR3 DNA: TGTGCCAGCAGTTTAAGACAGACAAATTCACCCCTCCACTTT; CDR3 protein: CASSLRQTNSPLHF
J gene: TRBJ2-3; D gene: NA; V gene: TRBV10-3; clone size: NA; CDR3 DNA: TGTGCCATCTCGGGCAGAAGCACAGATACGCAGTATTTT; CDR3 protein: CAISGRSTDTQYF
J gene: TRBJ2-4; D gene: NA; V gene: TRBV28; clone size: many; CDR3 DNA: TGTGCCAGCAGCCCGTTTAGGACAGACGCCAAAAACATTCAGTACTTC; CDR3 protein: CASSPFRTDAKNIQYF
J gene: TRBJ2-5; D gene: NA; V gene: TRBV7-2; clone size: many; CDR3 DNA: TGTGCCAGCAGCTTAGCGCGGCGCCCACTGAGGGGCCAAGAGACCCAGTACTTC; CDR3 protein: CASSLARRPLRGQETQYF
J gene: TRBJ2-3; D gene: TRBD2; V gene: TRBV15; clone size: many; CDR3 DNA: TGTGCCACCGCTAGCGGGATCCTAGATACGCAGTATTTT; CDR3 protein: CATASGILDTQYF
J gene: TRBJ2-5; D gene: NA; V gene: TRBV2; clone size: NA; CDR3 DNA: TGTGCCAGCAGTGAATCCGGCCAAGAGACCCAGTACTTC; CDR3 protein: CASSESGQETQYF
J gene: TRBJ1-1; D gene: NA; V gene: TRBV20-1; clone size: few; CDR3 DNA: TGCAGTGTTTTTAGAGTGAACACTGAAGCTTTCTTT; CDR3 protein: CSVFRVNTEAFF
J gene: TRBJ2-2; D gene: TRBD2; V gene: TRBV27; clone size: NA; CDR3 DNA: TGTGCCAGCAGTTTACCCATCAGCGGGAGACCATACACCGGGGAGCTGTTTTTT; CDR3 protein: CASSLPISGRPYTGELFF
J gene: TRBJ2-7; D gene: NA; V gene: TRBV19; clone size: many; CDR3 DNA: TGTGCCAGTAGTCTTCGGGGAAACCTCTACGAGCAGTACTTC; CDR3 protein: CASSLRGNLYEQYF